This TCR beta chain appears in the sequencing data of a study of Ad26.COV2.S vaccination and SARS-CoV-2 variants. Study-wide background: Sample donor was a member of the COV1001 Ad26.COV2.S trial arm. Donor got 5x10^10 or 1x10^11 viral particles of Ad26.COV2.S.

TCRdb's copy holds only in-frame clones and misses some; the assay was immunoSEQ multiplex PCR. The sample holds about 480,000 clones, roughly nine tenths seen once. CDR1 and CDR2 from the germline V gene are SGHTA and FQGNSA. Trimming cost V 4 bases and J 9 bases; bases outside gene matches: 12. CDR3 length: 15 residues. Treatment described: about 20 received Ad26.COV2.S at low or high dose, single or two shots; about 5 received placebo; per-sample allocation not given. Each sample was drawn 63 days after the first injection (of vaccine or placebo). J is TRBJ2-1 and V is TRBV7-2; TRBD2 matches at 7 bases. The sequence was obtained from a person aged 18-60 years who received the Ad26.COV2.S COVID-19 vaccine or a placebo. The specimen was peripheral blood, collected in a trial of Ad26.COV2.S vaccine versus placebo. In DNA, the CDR3 is TGTGCCAGCAGCTCTCTGATACTAGCGCGGGGTGAGCAGTTCTTC. This encodes CASSSLILARGEQFF.